Following are 22 T cell receptor beta chains from one sample sequenced in a study of blood T cell repertoires in COVID-19. Assay used: immunoSEQ multiplex PCR; TCRdb lists only in-frame clones, some missing. The data contain roughly 100,000 clones, 60% to 80% of them singletons. The specimen was peripheral blood. Source of these receptors: a man aged 55 to 70 with active or convalescent COVID-19.

Many counts were recorded for this clone. Other DNA sequences of this sample code for an identical CDR3. The rearrangement uses TRBV7-3 and TRBJ2-1; maybe TRBD2 (6 bases). Between the trimmed V and J ends, which lost 0 bases and 7 bases, there was a span of 13 bases. Germline V gene lookup returns CDR1 SGHTA and CDR2 FQGTGA. The CDR3 covers 15 residues. The CDR3 loop is CASSLTSGRSNEQFF. CDR3 DNA sequence: TGTGCCAGCAGCTTAACATCAGGGAGGTCAAATGAGCAGTTCTTC.

The chain links TRBV24-1 to TRBJ2-1; TRBD2 matches 13 bases. The CDR3 spans 21 residues. V lost 0 bases and J lost 9; bases outside the gene matches: 19. Germline values: CDR1 KGHDR, CDR2 SFDVKD. The CDR3 sequence: CATSDLKTNTRTSGSMSEQFF. In DNA, the CDR3 is TGTGCCACCAGTGATTTGAAGACGAACACAAGGACTAGCGGGAGTATGAGTGAGCAGTTCTTC.

V and J are TRBV19 and TRBJ1-5, with 9 bases matching TRBD1. Per germline, CDR1 LNHDA and CDR2 SQIVND (reference sequence). V was clipped by 3 bases and J by 4 bases; unmatched bases: 7. There are 16 residues in the CDR3. The CDR3 loop is CASSILQGARNQPQHF. CDR3 bases: TGTGCCAGTAGTATCCTACAGGGGGCGCGGAATCAGCCCCAGCATTTT.

The gene calls are TRBV9 and TRBJ2-1, with 9 bases matching TRBD2. The V gene's germline CDR1 is SGDLS and CDR2 YYNGEE. This CDR3 is built from 18 residues. V gave up 0 bases and J gave up 4 bases; unmatched junction bases: 11. CDR3 sequence (DNA): TGTGCCAGCAGCGTAGATGTAGCGGGGGATGCCCTGTACAATGAGCAGTTCTTC. Its protein is CASSVDVAGDALYNEQFF.

The chain combines TRBV28 with TRBJ1-2, with no clear D. Trimming stripped 10 bases from V and 4 bases from J, with 16 bases between. Germline V CDR1 and CDR2: MDHEN, SYDVKM. This CDR3 is built from 13 residues. CDR3 in amino acids: CATIYARGYGYTF. The DNA of the CDR3 is TGTGCCACCATCTACGCCCGGGGCTATGGCTACACCTTC.

The chain carries TRBV7-9 and TRBJ2-1; TRBD1 aligns across 7 bases. The CDR3 runs to 11 residues. The J segment lost 12 bases and the V segment lost 5 bases, leaving 4 bases of the junction unmatched. Germline V lookup: CDR1 SEHNR, CDR2 FQNEAQ (reference sequence). As DNA, the CDR3 is TGTGCCAGCAGCGAACAGGGGACGCAGTTCTTC. Translation: CASSEQGTQFF.

A few counts support this clone. This chain uses TRBV19 with TRBJ1-5, with 12 bases aligning to TRBD1. J was trimmed by 7 bases and V by 8 bases; bases with no gene match: 6. CDR1 and CDR2 from the germline V gene are LNHDA and SQIVND (reference sequence). The CDR3 consists of 14 residues. The CDR3 DNA sequence: TGTGCCAGTGCCGGGACAGGGGGCTTGCAGCCCCAGCATTTT. It translates to CASAGTGGLQPQHF.

The table lists this clone with a few counts. This chain joins TRBV28 and TRBJ1-2; D gene unclear. Trimming cost V 2 bases and J 6 bases, with 10 bases left between them. Germline V CDR1 and CDR2: MDHEN, SYDVKM. The CDR3 sequence is 13 residues long. CDR3 DNA: TGTGCCAGCAGTTTAGGGCAGGTAAATGGCTACACCTTC. Protein sequence: CASSLGQVNGYTF.

This CDR3 is CASSQERLAGEQFF. In DNA form, the CDR3 reads TGCGCCAGCAGCCAAGAGAGACTAGCGGGAGAGCAGTTCTTC. The chain uses TRBV4-1 and TRBJ2-1; 11 nucleotides agree with TRBD2. V lost 0 bases, J lost 10 bases, and 2 bases stayed unmatched. The germline CDR1 and CDR2 sequences are MGHRA and YSYEKL. The CDR3 length is 14 residues.

The V call is TRBV6-1, the J call TRBJ1-6; no clear D. Trimming removed 3 bases at V and 8 bases at J, with 14 bases between. The CDR3 length is 15 residues. The germline V gene has CDR1 MNHNS and CDR2 SASEGT. The DNA for the CDR3 is TGTGCCAGCAGTGAGAAAGTGGACGGGGATTCACCCCTCCACTTT. The encoded protein is CASSEKVDGDSPLHF.

This chain connects TRBV21-1 to TRBJ2-5; the D call in the table, TRBD1, was not verified against the DNA. TRBV21-1 is a pseudogene segment. This CDR3 spans 15 amino acids. The CDR3 reads CASSKARGGAETQYF. The CDR3 DNA follows: TGTGCCAGCAGCAAAGCCAGGGGTGGAGCAGAGACCCAGTACTTC.

V and J are TRBV9 and TRBJ1-1; unclear D gene. The CDR3 extends over 16 amino acids. The germline CDR1 and CDR2 sequences are SGDLS and YYNGEE. V was clipped by 4 bases and J by 1 base, with 17 bases between them. This chain's CDR3 is CASSPFNGGWNTEAFF. As DNA, the CDR3 is TGTGCCAGCAGCCCGTTCAATGGAGGGTGGAACACTGAAGCTTTCTTT. The entire variable domain, with the rest obtained from reference TRBV9 and TRBJ1-1, is as follows: DSGVTQTPKHLITATGQRVTLRCSPRSGDLSVYWYQQSLDQGLQFLIQYYNGEERAKGNILERFSAQQFPDLHSELNLSSLELGDSALYFCASSPFNGGWNTEAFFGQGTRLTVV.

Only a few counts were recorded for this clone. The rearrangement links TRBV6-5 to TRBJ2-7; 10 bases fit TRBD2. Unmatched junction bases numbered 8, after V lost 5 bases and J lost 4 bases. The length of the CDR3 is 15 residues. The germline V gene has CDR1 MNHEY and CDR2 SVGAGI. Here the CDR3 reads CASSHASSGSYEQYF. In DNA form, the CDR3 reads TGTGCCAGCAGTCACGCATCTAGCGGGAGTTACGAGCAGTACTTC.

The rearrangement links TRBV11-2 to TRBJ1-6, with D possibly matching TRBD1 (5 bases). Germline V gene data show CDR1 as SGHAT and CDR2 as FQNNGV. Trimming took off 0 bases at V and 13 bases at J, with 10 bases between the two ends. The CDR3 has 13 amino acids. CDR3 coding DNA: TGTGCCAGCAGCTTAGAACTGGGGCCTCCCCTCCACTTT. Translation: CASSLELGPPLHF.

V gene TRBV4-3 combines with J gene TRBJ1-1; 8 bases line up with TRBD1. The CDR3 loop spans 15 amino acids. Germline V CDR1 and CDR2: LGHNA, YSLEER. V was pared by 2 bases and J by 6 bases, with 8 bases of the junction left unmatched. The DNA of the CDR3 is TGCGCCAGCAGCCAAACCGGGACAGGAAGGCCTGAAGCTTTCTTT. Translated, it gives CASSQTGTGRPEAFF.

In DNA form, the CDR3 reads TGTGCCAGCAGTCCTTACAGGGGTTCGAATCAGCCCCAGCATTTT. Translation: CASSPYRGSNQPQHF. The J gene is TRBJ1-5, the V gene TRBV28; 7 bases are a match to TRBD1. The junction had 8 bases not matched to a gene; V was cut back by 5 bases and J by 4 bases. The CDR3 runs 15 residues. Germline V gene sequence: CDR1 MDHEN, CDR2 SYDVKM.

This clone was counted at least ten times. Different DNA sequences within this sample yield the same CDR3. V and J are TRBV29-1 and TRBJ2-3, with TRBD1 as a possible D gene (5 bases). Germline V lookup: CDR1 SQVTM, CDR2 ANQGSEA. Trimming took off 3 bases at V and 3 bases at J, with 13 bases between the two ends. The CDR3 covers 14 residues. CDR3 nucleotide sequence: TGCAGCGTTGATAGGCCGCAGGGAACAGATACGCAGTATTTT. It encodes CSVDRPQGTDTQYF.

The chain employs TRBV21-1 and TRBJ2-3; the D call in the table, TRBD2, was not verified against the DNA. TRBV21-1 is assigned pseudogene status. The CDR3 length is 16 residues. The CDR3 DNA sequence: TGTGCCAGCACCACCCGGACTAGCGGGAGTACAGATACGCAGTATTTT. Its translation is CASTTRTSGSTDTQYF.

The J gene is TRBJ2-7, the V gene TRBV21-1; the table's D call TRBD2 went unverified against the DNA. TRBV21-1 is a known pseudogene. The CDR3 is made up of 13 amino acids. In DNA form, the CDR3 reads TGTGCCAGCAGCAAAGAAAAGAGTTATGAGCAGTACGTC. It translates to CASSKEKSYEQYV.

The chain joins TRBV3-1 (or the pseudogene TRBV3-2) to TRBJ2-5; 7 nucleotides match TRBD2. The CDR3 has 14 amino acids. J gave up 3 bases and V 0 bases, and 1 base lay outside the gene matches. From germline, CDR1 is LGHDT and CDR2 YNNKEL (reference sequence). The CDR3 DNA is TGTGCCAGCAGCCAAGATGGGGGGGAAGAGACCCAGTACTTC. Translation gives CASSQDGGEETQYF.

In this sample, this clone turned up once. The chain couples TRBV6-5 to TRBJ2-1; the match to TRBD1 covers 10 bases. The CDR3 covers 14 residues. Germline lookup yields CDR1 MNHEY and CDR2 SVGAGI. The ends lost 5 bases at V and 10 bases at J; junction bases unmatched: 8. CDR3 loop: CASSRDRGLGEQFF. Here the CDR3 DNA reads TGTGCCAGCAGTAGAGACAGGGGGCTGGGAGAGCAGTTCTTC.

This chain joins TRBV3-1 (or the pseudogene TRBV3-2) and TRBJ2-7; 12 bases map to TRBD2. CDR3 length: 17 residues. Germline CDR1 reads LGHDT; CDR2 reads YNNKEL (reference sequence). Losses at the gene ends were 2 bases for V and 2 bases for J; bases not matched to a gene: 7. The CDR3 sequence: CASSQTPGLAGPYEQYV. In DNA form, the CDR3 reads TGTGCCAGCAGCCAAACCCCCGGACTAGCGGGGCCCTACGAGCAGTACGTC.